This T cell receptor beta chain was observed in a study of OX40 agonist ivuxolimab in advanced cancers. Background on the whole study: Ivuxolimab, which targeted the costimulatory receptor OX40 (CD134), was an agonistic, fully human IgG2 monoclonal antibody. Patients were allowed to have had prior anti-PD-1, anti-PD-L1 or anti-CTLA-4 therapy, and approximately 40% of the dose-escalation patients had been treated with checkpoint inhibitors. In the dose-escalation cohort, around four fifths of patients were male, and the mean age was around 60 years, with a range of roughly 23 to 85. Intravenous ivuxolimab was administered to patients every 2 weeks at six dose levels: 0.01, 0.1, 0.3, 1.5, 3 and 10 mg/kg. Peripheral TCRbeta sequencing aimed to test whether ivuxolimab altered TCR sequence diversity and caused clonal T-cell expansion. Partial responses occurred in three dose-escalation patients, of whom one had hepatocellular carcinoma and two had cutaneous melanoma. Of the approximately 50 dose-escalation patients, hepatocellular carcinoma was present in about 20, melanoma in roughly 15, renal cell carcinoma in 9 and head and neck cancer in 9. The paper covers the monotherapy dose-escalation part of the phase I ivuxolimab trial, which included N ≈ 57 patients. The paper as a whole reports these results and caveats: Low levels of normalized T-cell clonal expansion were also seen in some patients who did not respond. At doses of 0.1 to 3.0 mg/kg, clonal expansion of both CD4+ and CD8+ blood T cells was observed from baseline to week 6. Partial responders in the 0.1-3.0 mg/kg groups had among the lowest normalized peripheral clonal expansion, especially among CD8+ T cells. Antigen specificity was not determined for the clonally expanded peripheral T cells. After ivuxolimab, CD8+ T cells had more expanded clones than CD4+ T cells on average.

The trial excluded patients who had a history of autoimmune disease or were on systemic immunosuppression. Peripheral blood for TCR sequencing was drawn from every dose cohort at baseline, at cycle 4 day 1 and at cycle 7 day 1. Samples came from an open-label, multicenter, first-in-human phase I dose-escalation trial of ivuxolimab. Adults with locally advanced or metastatic head and neck squamous cell, hepatocellular, melanoma or renal cell carcinoma were enrolled in the trial. Before TCR sequencing, CD4+ and CD8+ T cells were separately sorted from peripheral blood. Details on this clone: There is no known antigen for this receptor. The record has no base qualities; no much larger clone is one base away.

Genomic DNA was extracted from sorted cells for sequencing of the TCRbeta CDR3 region. The immunoSEQ Assay was used for sequencing of TCRbeta CDR3 regions. The source is immuneACCESS, and TCRdb retained only in-frame sequences with V and J called. Part of the clones is not carried over; for the studies checked, unresolved V genes explain less than half of this, and the remainder is unexplained. Within this sample are roughly 64,000 clones, with around four fifths of them counted one time only. The ten most abundant clones make up approximately 2.2% of the sample. Specimen: CD4+ or CD8+ T cells sorted from blood, collected in a trial of the OX40 agonist ivuxolimab. This clonotype originated in an adult with an advanced solid tumor such as melanoma, head and neck, liver or kidney cancer.

The sequenced DNA is TGTGCCAGCAAGCCGGGACAGTCGAACACTGAAGCTTTCTTT. Translated, this gives CASKPGQSNTEAFF. Recombination linked TRBV11-3 to TRBJ1-1; 7 of the junction bases match TRBD1. Reading from cysteine to phenylalanine, the CDR3 counts 14 amino acids. CDR3 DNA is the only sequence kept; it has 42 bases, read in frame from the first base. The germline V gene gives CDR1 as SGHNT and CDR2 as YENEEA. At the junction V is shortened by 7 bases and J by 1 base; bases outside the gene matches: 6.